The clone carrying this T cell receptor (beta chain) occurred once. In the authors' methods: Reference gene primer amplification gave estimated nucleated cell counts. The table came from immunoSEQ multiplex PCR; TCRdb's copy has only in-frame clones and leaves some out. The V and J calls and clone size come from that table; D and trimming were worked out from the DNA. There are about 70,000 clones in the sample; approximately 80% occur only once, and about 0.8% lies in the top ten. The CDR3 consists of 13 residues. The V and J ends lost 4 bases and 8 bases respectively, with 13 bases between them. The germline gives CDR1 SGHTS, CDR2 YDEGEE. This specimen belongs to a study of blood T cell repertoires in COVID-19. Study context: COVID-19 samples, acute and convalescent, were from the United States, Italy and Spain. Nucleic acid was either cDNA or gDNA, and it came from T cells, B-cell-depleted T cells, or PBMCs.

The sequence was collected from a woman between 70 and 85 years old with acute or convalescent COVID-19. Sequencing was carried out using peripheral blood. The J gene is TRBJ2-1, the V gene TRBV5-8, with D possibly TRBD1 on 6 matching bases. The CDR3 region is CASSQDSPHEQFF. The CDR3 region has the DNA TGTGCCAGCAGCCAGGACAGCCCCCATGAGCAGTTCTTC. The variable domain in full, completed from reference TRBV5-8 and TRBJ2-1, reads EAGVTQSPTHLIKTRGQQATLRCSPISGHTSVYWYQQALGLGLQFLLWYDEGEERNRGNFPPRFSGRQFPNYSSELNVNALELEDSALYLCASSQDSPHEQFFGPGTRLTVL.